This T cell receptor (beta chain) was identified in a study of early T cells in non-severe SARS-CoV-2 infection. Study in general: Whole-blood bulk RNA, unsorted, was sequenced, and chains were unpaired. Whole-study results and caveats: Anti-spike CD8 specificities were favored by VDJdb matching, whose results missed private and CD4 specificities.

This clonotype counts as medium-sized. Its antigen is as yet unknown. TCRdb fed the 5' RACE reads into MiXCR, producing one record per CDR3 protein. The profile covers tens of thousands of distinct CDR3 sequences, with about 5.8% appearing a single time and more than 4.5% taken by the ten largest. The germline CDR1 and CDR2 sequences are KGHSH and LQKENI. V was cut by 5 bases and J by 8 bases, with 10 bases left in between. The CDR3 covers 13 residues. This receptor was obtained from an adult who was a healthcare worker with PCR-confirmed SARS-CoV-2 infection or an uninfected control (not recorded which). The gene calls are TRBV18 and TRBJ2-6; either TRBD1 or TRBD2 may supply D (5 bases each). The sample taken for sequencing was whole blood. The CDR3 DNA reads as TGTGCCAGCTCAGGGGGTACACCCAACGTCCTGACTTTC. It specifies CASSGGTPNVLTF. Drawing the rest from reference TRBV18 and TRBJ2-6, the complete variable domain is NAGVMQNPRHLVRRRGQEARLRCSPMKGHSHVYWYRQLPEEGLKFMVYLQKENIIDESGMPKERFSAEFPKEGPSILRIQQVVRGDSAAYFCASSGGTPNVLTFGAGSRLTVL.